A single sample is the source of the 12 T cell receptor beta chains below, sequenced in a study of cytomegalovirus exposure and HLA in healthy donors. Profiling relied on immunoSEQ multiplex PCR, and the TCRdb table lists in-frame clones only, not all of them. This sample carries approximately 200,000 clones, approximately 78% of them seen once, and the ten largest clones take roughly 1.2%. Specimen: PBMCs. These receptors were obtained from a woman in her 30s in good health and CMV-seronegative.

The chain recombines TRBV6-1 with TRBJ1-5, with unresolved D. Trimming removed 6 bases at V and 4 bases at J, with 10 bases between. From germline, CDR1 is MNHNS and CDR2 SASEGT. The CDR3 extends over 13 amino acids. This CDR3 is CASRIGGNQPQHF. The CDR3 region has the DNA TGTGCCAGCAGGATTGGAGGTAATCAGCCCCAGCATTTT.

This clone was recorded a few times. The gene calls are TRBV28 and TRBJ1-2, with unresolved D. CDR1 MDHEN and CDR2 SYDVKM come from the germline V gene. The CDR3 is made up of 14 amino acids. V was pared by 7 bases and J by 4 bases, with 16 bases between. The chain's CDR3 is CASTYGGVGYGYTF. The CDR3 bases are TGTGCCAGCACCTACGGAGGAGTGGGCTATGGCTACACCTTC.

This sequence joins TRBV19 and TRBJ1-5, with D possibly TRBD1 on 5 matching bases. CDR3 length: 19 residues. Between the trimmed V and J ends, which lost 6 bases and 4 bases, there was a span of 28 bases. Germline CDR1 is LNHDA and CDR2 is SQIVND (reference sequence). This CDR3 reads CASRQGRGDIMGLNQPQHF. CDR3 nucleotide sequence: TGTGCCAGTAGGCAGGGTCGGGGGGATATTATGGGGCTGAATCAGCCCCAGCATTTT.

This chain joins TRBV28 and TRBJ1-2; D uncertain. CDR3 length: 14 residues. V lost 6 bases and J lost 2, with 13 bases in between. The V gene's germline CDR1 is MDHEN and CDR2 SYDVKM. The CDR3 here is CASSPMPGNYGYTF. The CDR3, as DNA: TGTGCCAGCAGCCCGATGCCGGGGAACTATGGCTACACCTTC.

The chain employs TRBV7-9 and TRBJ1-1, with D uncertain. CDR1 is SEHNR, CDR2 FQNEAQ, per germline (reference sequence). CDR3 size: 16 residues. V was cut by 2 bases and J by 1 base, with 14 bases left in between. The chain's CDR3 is CASSLSDPSGNTEAFF. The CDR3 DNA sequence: TGTGCCAGCAGCTTATCGGACCCCAGCGGGAACACTGAAGCTTTCTTT.

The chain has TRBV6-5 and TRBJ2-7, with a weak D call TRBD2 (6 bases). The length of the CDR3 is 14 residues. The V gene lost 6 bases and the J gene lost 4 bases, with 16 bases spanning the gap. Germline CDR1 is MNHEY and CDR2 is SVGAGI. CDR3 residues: CASRTRGAVYEQYF. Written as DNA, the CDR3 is TGTGCCAGCAGGACACGCGGGGCGGTTTACGAGCAGTACTTC.

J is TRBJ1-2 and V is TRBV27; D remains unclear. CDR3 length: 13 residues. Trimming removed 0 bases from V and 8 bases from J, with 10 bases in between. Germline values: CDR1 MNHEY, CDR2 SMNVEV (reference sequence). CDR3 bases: TGTGCCAGCAGTTTATCGGGAGCCAAGGGCTACACCTTC. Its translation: CASSLSGAKGYTF.

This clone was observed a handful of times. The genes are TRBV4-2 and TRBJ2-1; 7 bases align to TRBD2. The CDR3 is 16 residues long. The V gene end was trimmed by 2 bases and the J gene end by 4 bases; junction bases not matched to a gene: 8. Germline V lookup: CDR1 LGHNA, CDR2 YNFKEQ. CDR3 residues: CASSQHSAGEYNEQFF. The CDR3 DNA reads TGTGCCAGCAGCCAACATTCGGCGGGAGAGTACAATGAGCAGTTCTTC.

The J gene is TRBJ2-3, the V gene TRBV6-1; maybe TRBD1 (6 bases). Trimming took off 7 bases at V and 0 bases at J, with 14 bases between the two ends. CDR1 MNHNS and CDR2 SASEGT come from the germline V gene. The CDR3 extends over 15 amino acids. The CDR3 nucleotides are TGTGCCAGCATTCTAGGGGGTGTGAGCACAGATACGCAGTATTTT. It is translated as CASILGGVSTDTQYF.

The CDR3 sequence is CASSQASGTVAYEQYF. DNA of the CDR3: TGCGCCAGCAGCCAAGCTAGCGGGACGGTCGCCTACGAGCAGTACTTC. The chain links TRBV4-1 to TRBJ2-7; 9 bases agree with TRBD2. Trimming cost V 1 base and J 2 bases; bases outside gene matches: 6. Germline CDR1 MGHRA, CDR2 YSYEKL. The CDR3 sequence is 16 residues long.

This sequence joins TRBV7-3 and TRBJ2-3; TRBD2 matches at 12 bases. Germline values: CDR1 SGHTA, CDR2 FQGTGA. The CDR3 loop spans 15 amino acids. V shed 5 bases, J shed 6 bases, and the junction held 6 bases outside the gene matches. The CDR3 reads CASSRLAGVFDTQYF. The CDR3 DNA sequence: TGTGCCAGCAGCCGACTAGCGGGGGTTTTTGATACGCAGTATTTT.

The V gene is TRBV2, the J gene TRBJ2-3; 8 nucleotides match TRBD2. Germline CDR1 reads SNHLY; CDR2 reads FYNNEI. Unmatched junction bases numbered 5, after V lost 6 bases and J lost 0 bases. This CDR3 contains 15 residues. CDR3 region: CASRASGSSTDTQYF. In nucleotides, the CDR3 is TGTGCCAGCAGGGCTAGCGGGTCTAGCACAGATACGCAGTATTTT.